This TCR beta chain was sequenced for a study of T cell changes during pregnancy in multiple sclerosis. J was trimmed by 7 bases and V by 4 bases; bases with no gene match: 10. Germline lookup yields CDR1 MNHNS and CDR2 SASEGT. This CDR3 comprises 16 residues. Repertoires were generated with immunoSEQ multiplex PCR, while TCRdb's copy carries only in-frame clones and drops some. The table lists 55,000 to 70,000 clones, 89% of them singletons. This clone is a singleton in its sample. V usage is TRBV6-1 and J usage is TRBJ1-6, with TRBD1 matching 7 bases. Sequencing used peripheral blood, obtained after pregnancy. This sequence originates from a female donor with multiple sclerosis, enrolled in a pregnancy study. CDR3 sequence reads: CASSGPGTVGNSPLHF. CDR3 in DNA: TGTGCCAGCAGTGGGCCAGGGACAGTTGGGAATTCACCCCTCCACTTT.